What follows are 22 T cell receptor beta chains derived from one specimen sequenced in a study of T-cell memory formation after mild COVID-19. MiXCR, applied by TCRdb to the 5' RACE reads, yields one record per CDR3 protein. The sample contains around 370,000 distinct CDR3 sequences, about 21% of which appear only once. The specimen sequenced was PBMCs or a T cell subset sorted from them (not recorded which). Receptors were obtained from an adult woman who had mild COVID-19 (a few samples of this study predate the infection). Cell type and time point are not known.

This clonotype was counted a few times. The rearrangement uses TRBV12-3 or TRBV12-4 and TRBJ2-7; D ambiguous. This CDR3 has 15 amino acids. Trimming took 4 bases from V and 1 from J, leaving 14 bases between them. The CDR3 loop reads CASSSPTALSYEQYF. In nucleotides, the CDR3 is TGTGCCAGCAGTTCTCCGACGGCGCTTTCCTACGAGCAGTACTTC.

J is TRBJ1-2 and V is TRBV3-1; D is unresolved. The V end lost 0 bases, the J end lost 2 bases, and 4 bases lay between the germline ends. Germline CDR1 and CDR2: LGHDT and YNNKEL (reference sequence). There are 13 residues in the CDR3. The CDR3 bases are TGTGCCAGCAGCCAAGACAGCAACTATGGCTACACCTTC. Translated, it gives CASSQDSNYGYTF. Combining the CDR3 with reference TRBV3-1 and TRBJ1-2 gives the whole variable domain DTAVSQTPKYLVTQMGNDKSIKCEQNLGHDTMYWYKQDSKKFLKIMFSYNNKELIINETVPNRFSPKSPDKAHLNLHINSLELGDSAVYFCASSQDSNYGYTFGSGTRLTVV.

This clonotype was seen only a few times. This chain joins TRBV12-3 or TRBV12-4 and TRBJ2-7; 9 positions match TRBD1. J lost 3 bases, V lost 7 bases, and 4 bases had no gene match. The CDR3 runs to 13 residues. The CDR3 loop reads CASTWDRDYEQYF. CDR3 DNA sequence: TGTGCCAGCACTTGGGACAGGGACTACGAGCAGTACTTC.

The rearrangement joins TRBV29-1 to TRBJ2-3, with TRBD2 identical over 8 bases. Germline trimming cut 4 bases from V and 6 bases from J; bases unmatched to any gene: 12. CDR3 length: 15 amino acids. Germline CDR1 SQVTM, CDR2 ANQGSEA. CDR3 DNA sequence: TGCAGCGTTGTCGGGGGGGCCCGAGCAATGGATACGCAGTATTTT. Translating gives CSVVGGARAMDTQYF.

The V gene is TRBV7-2, the J gene TRBJ1-1; no clear D gene. The CDR3 runs to 15 residues. Per the germline V gene, CDR1 is SGHTA and CDR2 is FQGNSA. V was trimmed by 5 bases and J by 0 bases, leaving 13 bases between them. The DNA of the CDR3 is TGTGCCAGCAGCCAACACGGGAACCTGAACACTGAAGCTTTCTTT. Translating gives CASSQHGNLNTEAFF.

A few counts support this clonotype. This chain joins TRBV7-2 and TRBJ2-7, with a weak D call TRBD1 (5 bases). Trimming took 5 bases from V and 0 from J, leaving 20 bases between them. The CDR3 contains 17 residues. Germline values: CDR1 SGHTA, CDR2 FQGNSA. The CDR3 loop is CASSPPSRRQGSYEQYF. CDR3 sequence (DNA): TGTGCCAGCAGCCCACCTTCTCGCCGGCAGGGCTCCTACGAGCAGTACTTC.

CDR3 nucleotides: TGTGCCAGCAGTTTGGCACAGGGTGGCGAGCAGTACTTC. This encodes CASSLAQGGEQYF. The rearrangement uses TRBV27 and TRBJ2-7, with a weak D call TRBD1 (6 bases). The CDR3 extends over 13 amino acids. Looked up from germline, CDR1 is MNHEY and CDR2 is SMNVEV (reference sequence). With 3 bases removed from V and 6 bases from J, the gap between germline ends came to 12 bases.

This clonotype was found a few times. The V call is TRBV30, the J call TRBJ2-5, with 8 bases identical to TRBD1. V was pared by 2 bases and J by 4 bases, with 9 bases of the junction left unmatched. This CDR3 is 15 amino acids long. The germline CDR1 and CDR2 sequences are GTSNPN and SVGIG (reference sequence). This chain's CDR3 is CAWSLDRGIGETQYF. The CDR3 DNA sequence: TGTGCCTGGAGTCTAGACAGGGGAATAGGAGAGACCCAGTACTTC.

In this sample, this clonotype turned up a few times. The chain joins TRBV5-1 to TRBJ2-3; TRBD2 matches at 8 bases. The germline V gene encodes CDR1 SGHRS and CDR2 YFSETQ. The CDR3 is 16 amino acids. The J segment lost 1 base and the V segment lost 1 base, leaving 5 bases of the junction unmatched. This CDR3 reads CASSLTAGGGTDTQYF. CDR3 sequence (DNA): TGCGCCAGCAGCTTGACCGCGGGAGGAGGCACAGATACGCAGTATTTT.

V and J are TRBV12-3 or TRBV12-4 and TRBJ2-7; D possibly matches TRBD1 or TRBD2 (5 bases each). CDR3 length: 14 residues. The V gene lost 5 bases and the J gene lost 2 bases, with 13 bases spanning the gap. The CDR3 region is CASSPGPGPYEQYF. The CDR3 nucleotides are TGTGCCAGCAGTCCGGGACCCGGCCCCTACGAGCAGTACTTC.

The chain recombines TRBV27 with TRBJ1-1; TRBD1 is a possible D gene (6 bases). V dropped 7 bases and J dropped 4 bases, with 16 bases sitting between them. CDR3 length equals 14 residues. The germline V gene has CDR1 MNHEY and CDR2 SMNVEV (reference sequence). CDR3 protein: CASNGGRDSTEAFF. Here the CDR3 DNA reads TGTGCCAGCAATGGGGGGCGCGATAGCACTGAAGCTTTCTTT.

This clonotype was observed a handful of times. The chain joins TRBV10-3 to TRBJ2-7, with D maybe TRBD1 (5 bases). V was pared by 7 bases and J by 3 bases, with 13 bases between. Germline loops: CDR1 ENHRY, CDR2 SYGVKD. This CDR3 has 13 amino acids. CDR3 amino acids: CAITYRTDYEQYF. In nucleotides, the CDR3 is TGTGCCATCACCTACAGGACGGACTACGAGCAGTACTTC.

The V and J genes are TRBV5-1 and TRBJ1-1, with 10 bases identical to TRBD1. The CDR3 has 15 residues. In germline, CDR1 is SGHRS, CDR2 YFSETQ. The J segment lost 5 bases and the V segment lost 4 bases, leaving 8 bases of the junction unmatched. The CDR3 reads CASSGGTGAGTEAFF. Here the CDR3 DNA reads TGCGCCAGCAGCGGTGGGACAGGGGCAGGGACTGAAGCTTTCTTT.

The sample holds a few counts of this clonotype. The chain couples TRBV10-3 to TRBJ2-2, with D tentatively TRBD1 or TRBD2 (5 bases each). CDR1 is ENHRY, CDR2 SYGVKD, per germline. This CDR3 comprises 18 residues. The V gene lost 1 base and the J gene lost 2 bases, with 17 bases spanning the gap. The CDR3 bases are TGTGCCATCAGTGAGTTGTTGGGGGACGGAGAAAACACCGGGGAGCTGTTTTTT. Translation: CAISELLGDGENTGELFF.

This clonotype was detected only a few times. The CDR3 nucleotides read TGCGCCAGCAGCTTGATGAGCGGGGCGACCGGGGAGCTGTTTTTT. Residues: CASSLMSGATGELFF. This sequence joins TRBV5-1 and TRBJ2-2; TRBD2 agrees at 7 bases. Trimming at V came to 1 base and at J to 5 bases, leaving 5 bases not matched to a gene. Germline values: CDR1 SGHRS, CDR2 YFSETQ. The CDR3 covers 15 residues.

This clonotype was found a few times. The chain carries TRBV6-4 and TRBJ1-2, with 7 positions matching TRBD1. The CDR3 is 14 residues long. V lost 6 bases to trimming and J lost 4 bases; unmatched junction nucleotides: 8. Germline assignment: CDR1 MRHNA and CDR2 SNTAGT. The CDR3 sequence is CASSQNAGGYGYTF. CDR3 sequence (DNA): TGTGCCAGCAGCCAAAACGCAGGGGGCTATGGCTACACCTTC.

This chain links TRBV11-1 with TRBJ2-7; D may be TRBD2 (6 bases). Germline lookup yields CDR1 SGHAT and CDR2 FQDESV (reference sequence). The CDR3 contains 19 residues. Trimming took off 4 bases at V and 0 bases at J, with 25 bases between the two ends. The CDR3: CASSSRGDGRRYPSYEQYF. The CDR3 DNA is TGTGCCAGCAGCTCCCGCGGGGACGGGCGTCGATACCCCTCCTACGAGCAGTACTTC. Variable domain in full (rest from reference TRBV11-1 and TRBJ2-7): EAEVAQSPRYKITEKSQAVAFWCDPISGHATLYWYRQILGQGPELLVQFQDESVVDDSQLPKDRFSAERLKGVDSTLKIQPAELGDSAMYLCASSSRGDGRRYPSYEQYFGPGTRLTVT.

This clonotype was counted at least ten times. The rearrangement uses TRBV9 and TRBJ1-6; a weak D match, TRBD1 (5 bases). Trimming cost V 4 bases and J 3 bases, with 14 bases left between them. The CDR3 totals 16 residues. Germline CDR1 is SGDLS and CDR2 is YYNGEE. CDR3 nucleotides: TGTGCCAGCAGCCCCAGATCCCAGGGCTATAATTCACCCCTCCACTTT. Translated: CASSPRSQGYNSPLHF. The full variable domain, completed using reference TRBV9 and TRBJ1-6, is DSGVTQTPKHLITATGQRVTLRCSPRSGDLSVYWYQQSLDQGLQFLIQYYNGEERAKGNILERFSAQQFPDLHSELNLSSLELGDSALYFCASSPRSQGYNSPLHFGNGTRLTVT.

This clonotype has a handful of counts. The junction and the germline gene differ at one end; a read error may be behind it. The chain combines TRBV2 with TRBJ2-7; possibly TRBD1 or TRBD2 for D (5 bases each). CDR1 is SNHLY, CDR2 FYNNEI, per germline. This CDR3 region has 13 residues. DNA for the CDR3: TGTGCCAGCAGTCCAGCAGGGACGTACGGGCAGTACTTC. This encodes CASSPAGTYGQYF.

This chain links TRBV10-3 with TRBJ2-7; 8 bases are shared with TRBD2. Germline lookup yields CDR1 ENHRY and CDR2 SYGVKD. The V and J ends lost 6 bases and 10 bases, in that order; junction bases with no gene match: 11. CDR3 length: 13 amino acids. This CDR3 reads CAIRPGLGSQQYF. DNA for the CDR3: TGTGCCATCAGACCGGGACTAGGATCACAACAGTACTTC.

The chain has TRBV6-5 and TRBJ1-2, with 7 bases matching TRBD1. This CDR3 contains 15 residues. V lost 6 bases, J lost 3 bases, and 10 bases stayed unmatched. The germline CDR1 and CDR2 sequences are MNHEY and SVGAGI. The CDR3 DNA reads as TGTGCCAGCAGCAAGACAGGGCTAGAGGACTATGGCTACACCTTC. It codes for CASSKTGLEDYGYTF.

The chain is built from TRBV18 and TRBJ2-5; a possible D gene is TRBD1 (6 bases). Germline-derived CDR1 and CDR2 are KGHSH and LQKENI. Trimming cost V 2 bases and J 3 bases, with 7 bases left between them. The CDR3 has 13 residues. Here the CDR3 reads CASSPGGEETQYF. DNA of the CDR3: TGTGCCAGCTCACCAGGGGGCGAAGAGACCCAGTACTTC.